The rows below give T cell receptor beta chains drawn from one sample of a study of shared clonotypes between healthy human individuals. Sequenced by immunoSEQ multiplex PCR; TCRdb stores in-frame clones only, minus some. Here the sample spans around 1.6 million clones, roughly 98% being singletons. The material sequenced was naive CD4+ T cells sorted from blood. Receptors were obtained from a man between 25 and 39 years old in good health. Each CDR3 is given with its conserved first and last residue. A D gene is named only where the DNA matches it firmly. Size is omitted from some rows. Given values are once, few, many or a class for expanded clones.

TGTGCCAGCAGTTTAGGTGGGATTAACACCGGGGAGCTGTTTTTT	CASSLGGINTGELFF	TRBV28	.	TRBJ2-2	once
TGTGCCAGCAGCCTGGACGGTCCTAATGAAAAACTGTTTTTT	CASSLDGPNEKLFF	TRBV7-2	.	TRBJ1-4	.
TGCGCCAGCAGTGAGACCCGAGGGAGTGAGCAGTTCTTC	CASSETRGSEQFF	TRBV10-1	.	TRBJ2-1	.
TGTGCCAGCAGTTTAATTACAGGGCCCTACGAGCAGTACTTC	CASSLITGPYEQYF	TRBV27	.	TRBJ2-7	.
TGTGCCAGCAGCGTAGCCACGAACACCGGGGAGCTGTTTTTT	CASSVATNTGELFF	TRBV9	.	TRBJ2-2	.
TGCGCCAGCAGCCGATCCCCGGTCGTAGGCAATGAGCAGTTCTTC	CASSRSPVVGNEQFF	TRBV5-1	.	TRBJ2-1	.
TGTGCCAGCAGCCCAGGCCCTAAAGAGACCCAGTACTTC	CASSPGPKETQYF	TRBV5-5	.	TRBJ2-5	once
TGCGCCAGCAGCACGGGCAAGCGGGAGACCCAGTACTTC	CASSTGKRETQYF	TRBV5-1	.	TRBJ2-5	.
TGTGCCAGCAGCGTAGGTATGAGCTCCTACAATGAGCAGTTCTTC	CASSVGMSSYNEQFF	TRBV9	.	TRBJ2-1	.
TGTGCCACGACAAGGGGATCGAACACCGGGGAGCTGTTTTTT	CATTRGSNTGELFF	TRBV6-5	.	TRBJ2-2	.
TGTGCCAGCAGATCAGGGGGGTACCCACATCAGACCCAGTACTTC	CASRSGGYPHQTQYF	TRBV28	.	TRBJ2-5	.
TGCGCCAGCAGCGCATCCAGGACTCCCCTAAGGGAGACCCAGTACTTC	CASSASRTPLRETQYF	TRBV10-1	.	TRBJ2-5	.
TGTGCCAGCAGCTTAGTGAGCGGGAGCGGAGAGACCCAGTACTTC	CASSLVSGSGETQYF	TRBV7-2	TRBD2	TRBJ2-5	.
TGCGCCAGCAGCTTGGCTCCTAAGGATACTAACATTCAGTACTTC	CASSLAPKDTNIQYF	TRBV5-1	.	TRBJ2-4	.
TGTGCCAGCAGTTTAGGGCCGGACAGACCGTTTTATGGCTACACCTTC	CASSLGPDRPFYGYTF	TRBV27	.	TRBJ1-2	.
TGTGCCAGCAGTATACTGGGTGTCTCCAACTATGGCTACACCTTC	CASSILGVSNYGYTF	TRBV6-1	.	TRBJ1-2	once
TGTGCCAGCAGCTTGTCGATAAGCTCCTACGAGCAGTACTTC	CASSLSISSYEQYF	TRBV5-6	.	TRBJ2-7	.
TGTGCCAGCACCTACCAATTGGAGGGCTATGAGCAGTTCTTC	CASTYQLEGYEQFF	TRBV2	.	TRBJ2-1	once
TGTGCCAGCAGCTTAGAGGTGGTCAGGGGAAGGGCCTACGAGCAGTACTTC	CASSLEVVRGRAYEQYF	TRBV7-8	.	TRBJ2-7	.
TGTGCCAGCAGCTTAGATCGGATCACAGATACGCAGTATTTT	CASSLDRITDTQYF	TRBV11-2	.	TRBJ2-3	.
TGCGCCAGCAGCACGGGGACAGGCAGCGTTTACGAGCAGTACTTC	CASSTGTGSVYEQYF	TRBV5-1	TRBD1	TRBJ2-7	.
TGCAGCGTTGATCTGAACTATGGCTACACCTTC	CSVDLNYGYTF	TRBV29-1	.	TRBJ1-2	.
TGTGCCAGCAGCCTCTTCAGACATAATTCACCCCTCCACTTT	CASSLFRHNSPLHF	TRBV14	.	TRBJ1-6	.
TGTGCCAGCCTATACGGGGAGGGTAACTATGGCTACACCTTC	CASLYGEGNYGYTF	TRBV6-1	.	TRBJ1-2	.
TGCGCCAGCAGCCAAGAGGGCGGGATGAACTACAATGAGCAGTTCTTC	CASSQEGGMNYNEQFF	TRBV4-1	.	TRBJ2-1	once
TGTGCCAGTAGTATAGGGCCCGCTGGCTACACCTTC	CASSIGPAGYTF	TRBV19	.	TRBJ1-2	.